This T cell receptor (beta chain) emerged from a study of T-cell reconstitution after alpha-beta-depleted transplantation in children. Overall study findings and caveats: The origin of alpha-beta T cells about two months after transplant was reportedly several hundred expanded graft clones. T-cell numbers and diversity, one year after transplant, stemmed largely from T cells that were newly produced. Elevated TCRbeta diversity at day 60 was traced, in some patients, to surviving recipient T cells and thymic progenitors.

CDR1 and CDR2 (germline): SGDLS, YYNGEE. V shed 1 base, J shed 0 bases, and the junction held 12 bases outside the gene matches. This CDR3 comprises 19 residues. This clonotype was seen many times. Its antigen is still unknown. Library preparation (for TCRbeta) was performed with unique molecular identifiers. TCRdb fed the PCR reads into MiXCR, producing one record per CDR3 protein. Seen here are some 76,000 distinct CDR3 sequences, 9.5% to 13% observed once, and the top ten hold over 10%. This chain connects TRBV9 to TRBJ2-3; 9 bases are shared with TRBD2. The sequencing here drew on PBMCs, taken before TCRalphabeta/CD19-depleted stem cell transplant. This sequence was found in a boy aged 5-17 years with acute myeloid leukemia, due to receive a stem cell transplant. The CDR3 nucleotides are TGTGCCAGCAGCGTATCTCCCGCGGGGGGGCTGATTAGCACAGATACGCAGTATTTT. Translated, it gives CASSVSPAGGLISTDTQYF.